The rows below give T cell receptor beta chains drawn from one sample of a study of PD-1 blockade in classical Hodgkin lymphoma. Profiled with immunoSEQ multiplex PCR; TCRdb holds only in-frame clones, not every one. The sample has approximately 52,000 clones, about 89% seen once. The sample consisted of peripheral blood mononuclear cells (PBMCs), taken before the fourth cycle of nivolumab. The receptors were sampled from a human donor with classical Hodgkin lymphoma. CDR3s include the opening cysteine and the closing phenylalanine or tryptophan. The D gene is left open where the match is weak. Not every row has a clone size; where given, it reads once, few, many or a size class.

clone_size | j_call | v_call | d_call | cdr3_aa | cdr3_nt
NA | TRBJ2-7 | TRBV15 | NA | CATSRGTVPSYEQYF | TGTGCCACCAGCAGAGGGACAGTTCCATCCTACGAGCAGTACTTC
NA | TRBJ2-7 | TRBV27 | TRBD2 | CASGTSGFYEQYF | TGTGCCAGCGGGACTAGCGGCTTTTACGAGCAGTACTTC
NA | TRBJ2-1 | TRBV6-1 | TRBD2 | CASSRLAGDRGEQFF | TGTGCCAGCTCCCGACTAGCGGGAGACCGGGGTGAGCAGTTCTTC
once | TRBJ2-3 | TRBV2 | TRBD2 | CATNPGLDRADTQYF | TGTGCCACCAACCCGGGACTAGATAGGGCAGATACGCAGTATTTT
medium-sized | TRBJ1-1 | TRBV7-9 | TRBD1 | CASSLAGHRGRGTEAFF | TGTGCCAGCAGCTTAGCGGGGCACAGGGGGCGAGGCACTGAAGCTTTCTTT
NA | TRBJ2-5 | TRBV6-5 | NA | CASRPNRGGETQYF | TGTGCCAGCAGACCAAACAGGGGAGGGGAGACCCAGTACTTC
NA | TRBJ2-3 | TRBV5-4 | TRBD2 | CASSLGLAGGRGTDTQYF | TGTGCCAGCAGCTTGGGACTAGCGGGGGGGCGCGGCACAGATACGCAGTATTTT
NA | TRBJ2-3 | TRBV10-3 | NA | CAIGDPSRTDTQYF | TGTGCCATCGGGGACCCGAGCCGCACAGATACGCAGTATTTT
NA | TRBJ2-1 | TRBV28 | TRBD2 | CASSLTPRTSGVNEQFF | TGTGCCAGCAGTTTAACCCCCCGGACTAGCGGTGTCAATGAGCAGTTCTTC
NA | TRBJ1-1 | TRBV19 | NA | CASSQQGTGTEAFF | TGTGCCAGTAGTCAGCAGGGGACTGGCACTGAAGCTTTCTTT
NA | TRBJ1-5 | TRBV28 | NA | CASSSGSQPQHF | TGTGCCAGCAGTTCAGGGAGCCAGCCCCAGCATTTT
NA | TRBJ2-3 | TRBV11-2 | NA | CASSPQAWDWTDTQYF | TGTGCCAGCAGCCCTCAGGCCTGGGATTGGACAGATACGCAGTATTTT
once | TRBJ2-5 | TRBV5-1 | NA | CASSLGHLQETQYF | TGCGCCAGCAGCTTGGGCCATCTCCAAGAGACCCAGTACTTC
NA | TRBJ1-5 | TRBV18 | NA | CASSPEAGNQPQHF | TGTGCCAGCTCACCTGAAGCTGGCAATCAGCCCCAGCATTTT
NA | TRBJ1-2 | TRBV5-6 | TRBD1 | CASSSGGYGYTF | TGTGCCAGCAGCTCAGGGGGCTATGGCTACACCTTC
NA | TRBJ2-1 | TRBV7-6 | NA | CASSLASLDRPNEQFF | TGTGCCAGCAGCTTAGCGAGCCTTGACAGGCCGAATGAGCAGTTCTTC
NA | TRBJ2-7 | TRBV11-1 | NA | CASSFGAGSSYEQYF | TGTGCCAGCAGCTTTGGGGCTGGCAGCTCCTACGAGCAGTACTTC
NA | TRBJ2-7 | TRBV2 | NA | CASSEAFDREGEQYF | TGTGCCAGCAGTGAAGCTTTCGACAGGGAGGGCGAGCAGTACTTC
NA | TRBJ1-6 | TRBV15 | NA | CATSRDGLQNSPLHF | TGTGCCACCAGCAGAGACGGACTGCAAAATTCACCCCTCCACTTT
NA | TRBJ1-2 | TRBV7-8 | NA | CASSLYREVSYGYTF | TGTGCCAGCAGCTTATACAGGGAGGTTTCATATGGCTACACCTTC
NA | TRBJ2-7 | TRBV28 | TRBD2 | CASSFSGGEDEQYF | TGTGCCAGCAGTTTTAGCGGGGGGGAAGACGAGCAGTACTTC
NA | TRBJ2-7 | TRBV15 | NA | CATSSVVGTREQYF | TGTGCCACCAGCAGTGTCGTAGGAACACGGGAGCAGTACTTC
once | TRBJ1-1 | TRBV2 | TRBD1 | CASRGTGQAFF | TGTGCCAGCAGGGGGACAGGGCAAGCTTTCTTT
NA | TRBJ2-3 | TRBV4-1 | TRBD1 | CASSQGTGQGGTQYF | TGCGCCAGCAGCCAAGGGACAGGGCAGGGGGGTACGCAGTATTTT
NA | TRBJ1-4 | TRBV2 | TRBD1 | CASSEDLTGSGEKLFF | TGTGCCAGCAGTGAAGATCTGACAGGGTCGGGTGAAAAACTGTTTTTT
few | TRBJ2-3 | TRBV28 | NA | CASSPPGQRLSTDTQYF | TGTGCCAGCAGTCCCCCGGGACAACGCCTTAGCACAGATACGCAGTATTTT
medium-sized | TRBJ2-5 | TRBV7-2 | NA | CASSLGGGPQETQYF | TGTGCCAGCAGCTTAGGTGGGGGTCCTCAAGAGACCCAGTACTTC
NA | TRBJ2-7 | TRBV28 | NA | CASSLTELSYEQYF | TGTGCCAGCAGTCTGACCGAGCTATCCTACGAGCAGTACTTC
NA | TRBJ1-5 | TRBV9 | TRBD1 | CASSAGTAHQPQHF | TGTGCCAGCAGCGCAGGGACAGCCCATCAGCCCCAGCATTTT
NA | TRBJ1-2 | TRBV2 | TRBD1 | CASSPRTGSVVNGYTF | TGTGCCAGCAGTCCCCGGACAGGGTCGGTTGTCAATGGCTACACCTTC
NA | TRBJ1-1 | TRBV7-9 | NA | CASSPGTTEAFF | TGTGCCAGCAGCCCTGGCACCACTGAAGCTTTCTTT
once | TRBJ2-5 | TRBV7-3 | TRBD2 | CASSLDGRRETQYF | TGTGCCAGCAGCTTAGACGGGAGGAGAGAGACCCAGTACTTC
few | TRBJ2-7 | TRBV11-2 | TRBD2 | CASSPTTSGGAGQYF | TGTGCCAGCAGCCCAACGACTAGCGGGGGGGCTGGGCAGTACTTC
NA | TRBJ2-5 | TRBV12-2 | NA | CASRLGTSGGPGETQYF | TGTGCAAGTCGCTTAGGGACTAGCGGGGGGCCGGGGGAGACCCAGTACTTC
few | TRBJ1-5 | TRBV7-9 | NA | CASSTGQSNQPQHF | TGTGCCAGCAGCACTGGACAGAGCAATCAGCCCCAGCATTTT
NA | TRBJ1-1 | TRBV15 | NA | CATAFRGMNTEAFF | TGTGCCACCGCGTTTAGGGGGATGAACACTGAAGCTTTCTTT
NA | TRBJ2-5 | TRBV29-1 | TRBD2 | CSVGEAGPAGETQYF | TGCAGCGTCGGAGAAGCGGGGCCCGCGGGAGAGACCCAGTACTTC
NA | TRBJ2-3 | TRBV27 | NA | CASSLISTDTQYF | TGTGCCAGCAGTTTAATTAGCACAGATACGCAGTATTTT
NA | TRBJ2-7 | TRBV27 | NA | CASSLSTEDYEQYF | TGTGCCAGCAGTTTATCGACAGAGGATTACGAGCAGTACTTC
NA | TRBJ1-4 | TRBV15 | NA | CATSRGGNEKLFF | TGTGCCACCAGCAGAGGGGGTAATGAAAAACTGTTTTTT
NA | TRBJ2-1 | TRBV10-3 | TRBD2 | CATGGTSGYNEQFF | TGTGCCACCGGCGGGACTAGCGGCTACAATGAGCAGTTCTTC